This TCR beta chain stems from a study of regulatory and conventional T cells in RAG deficiency (TCRdb year 2017). The study in broad terms: The study used high-throughput TCR beta sequencing to compare repertoire diversity and composition of Treg, conventional CD4+ and CD8+ T cells between RAG-deficient patients and healthy controls.

For repertoire analyses, the comparison group consisted of about eight healthy control donors. CD8+ T cells lacking CD4 were purified from blood before genomic DNA extraction. This clone was observed a single time. There is no known antigen for this receptor. It has no much larger one-base neighbor in the sample; base qualities were not kept. General study outcomes and caveats: Markedly lower Shannon entropy and higher Simpson indices were observed in RAG-deficient patients than in control T-cell subpopulations. Unique TCR beta sequences from Treg cells were around 100-fold fewer in Omenn syndrome and CID/AS patients than controls, versus about 10-fold for other subsets. All patient T-cell subsets had shorter CDR3 lengths; Omenn syndrome patients showed >75% Treg-Tconv repertoire overlap at nucleotide and amino acid level. Sorted CD25-high CD127-low cells from Omenn syndrome patients may represent peripherally activated cells rather than bona fide Treg cells. Some T-cell subset analyses were not performed for some subjects.

Library preparation was by the immunoSEQ multiplex PCR assay. Genomic DNA from the sorted T-cell subsets was used to amplify and sequence rearranged TCR beta chain products. In the paper's pipeline: Shannon entropy and Simpson indices were used to quantify the repertoire diversity of productive TCR beta rearrangements. To gauge clonal expansion, the frequencies of the 100 most abundant productive TCR beta clonotypes among total reads were added together. The TRB repertoires were evaluated with a self-reactivity index based on amino acid usage at CDR3beta positions 6 and 7. Repertoire analyses used two-way ANOVA; flow cytometric analyses used Student t or Mann-Whitney tests. TCRdb carries this immuneACCESS record with in-frame sequences only. Its versions omit some clonotypes, under half of them owing to an unresolved V gene in the studies checked, with the rest unexplained. That table furnishes V, J and clone size, whereas the DNA furnished D and trimming. The sample table shows 8,500 or so clones, and 80% are seen once. The top ten hold under 35% of the sample.

The data were also submitted as part of a second study, on regulatory T cells. The second paper further reports: For the multiplex PCR, 52 forward TRBV primers and 13 reverse TRBJ primers were used, and amplification bias was corrected with both assay-based and computational methods. Patient repertoires showed restricted unique TRB V-J pairs and skewed V and J gene usage, most marked in regulatory T cells. The study compared T-cell receptor beta repertoires of sorted regulatory, conventional CD4+ and CD8+ T cells in CD3G-deficient patients with those in healthy controls. Peripheral blood mononuclear cells were isolated by Ficoll density separation. CD3+ CD8+ CD4- T cells were isolated using a FACSAria cell sorter. Rearranged TRB loci were amplified from genomic DNA by multiplex PCR within the immunoSEQ assay. TRB amplicons were sequenced using an Illumina HiSeq platform. Raw sequences were error-filtered and aligned to reference gene sequences by custom algorithms and were subsequently analyzed with the immunoSEQ online tools. Frequencies of productive and nonproductive TRB rearrangements were evaluated among both unique and total sequences. Group comparisons used t tests, Mann-Whitney tests or two-way ANOVA run in Prism software.

The clonotype originates from a human donor in good health. Sequencing was carried out using CD8+ T cells sorted from blood.

The DNA sequence follows: TGTGCCAGCAGCTTAGGAGGGGGACTACAGACCCAGTACTTC. The encoded protein is CASSLGGGLQTQYF. The rearrangement joined TRBV11-2 to TRBJ2-5; a tentative D call is TRBD2 (7 bases match). The CDR3 contains 14 residues, cysteine and phenylalanine counted. The kept DNA is CDR3 alone, 42 bases in frame from the first base. CDR1 and CDR2, looked up from the germline V gene, are SGHAT and FQNNGV. The junction shows trimming of 1 base on V and 6 bases on J, plus 12 bases between the germline ends.